The clone carrying this T cell receptor (beta chain) was found a few times. Unique molecular identifiers were built into the TCRbeta library. In TCRdb, the PCR reads were re-called with MiXCR into one record per CDR3 protein. This sample has about 610,000 distinct CDR3 sequences, with about 10% found just once. This sample was included in a study of T-cell reconstitution after alpha-beta-depleted transplantation in children. Germline values: CDR1 LGHNA, CDR2 YSLEER. The ends lost 4 bases at V and 5 bases at J; junction bases unmatched: 12. This CDR3 is 16 amino acids long. The sample was PBMCs from the stem cell graft donor, taken from the stem cell graft. The chain carries TRBV4-3 and TRBJ2-5, with 8 nucleotides matching TRBD2. The sequence was collected from a human donor who donated a stem cell graft to a child with acute myeloid leukemia. CDR3 sequence: CASSPQATGLGETQYF. CDR3 DNA: TGCGCCAGCAGCCCTCAGGCGACGGGACTAGGCGAGACCCAGTACTTC.